This is a list of T cell receptor beta chains from one sample in a study of response to subunit inactivated influenza vaccine. TCRdb called the RT-PCR reads again in MiXCR, with one record for every CDR3 protein. The sample lists 450,000 to 550,000 distinct CDR3 sequences; about 25% were seen once. Material: CD4+ T cells sorted from PBMCs, obtained approximately 5 days after vaccination. The receptors were gathered from a man aged 50-59 years who received an inactivated influenza vaccine. Both conserved end residues are part of each CDR3. D genes are given only for firm matches. Size values are once, few and many counts, or a class for expanded clones, and some rows have none.

clone_size j_call v_call d_call cdr3_nt cdr3_aa
NA TRBJ2-2 TRBV5-1 NA TGCGCCAGCAGCTTTAAGGGGTCAGGGGCACCCGGGGAGCTGTTTTTT CASSFKGSGAPGELFF
NA TRBJ1-2 TRBV6-2/TRBV6-3 NA TGTGCCAGCAGTTACGGACCGGGAAACTATGGCTACACCTTC CASSYGPGNYGYTF
NA TRBJ2-7 TRBV7-6 NA TGTGCCAGCAGCTTATGGTCAAGGGACGGAGGGCTCTACGAGCAGTACTTC CASSLWSRDGGLYEQYF
NA TRBJ2-5 TRBV29-1 NA TGCAGCGTTGAAGTCGGCGGTCAGGGGCGGACCCAGTACTTC CSVEVGGQGRTQYF
NA TRBJ2-5 TRBV6-2/TRBV6-3 TRBD2 TGTGCCAGCAGTTACCTCCGGACTAGTGGGGCCCCAGAGACCCAGTACTTC CASSYLRTSGAPETQYF
NA TRBJ2-2 TRBV7-2 NA TGTGCCAGCAGCCGCCGGGGAGACACCGGGGAGCTGTTTTTT CASSRRGDTGELFF
NA TRBJ1-2 TRBV20-1 TRBD1 TGCAGTGCTGGAACAGGGGGCGGGAGTGGCTACACCTTC CSAGTGGGSGYTF
few TRBJ2-7 TRBV5-1 NA TGCGCCAGCAGCTTGGCCGTTGGCCCCTACGAGCAGTACTTC CASSLAVGPYEQYF
few TRBJ1-5 TRBV20-1 NA TGCAGTGCCGACGGGGATTTAGCCCAGCATTTT CSADGDLAQHF
few TRBJ2-1 TRBV5-1 TRBD1 TGCGCCAGCAGCTCTAGGACAGGGGGTAACTACAATGAGCAGTTCTTC CASSSRTGGNYNEQFF
NA TRBJ2-7 TRBV5-4 NA TGTGCCAGCAGCTTGGGGGTGGATTTATCCTACGAGCAGTACTTC CASSLGVDLSYEQYF
NA TRBJ2-1 TRBV20-1 TRBD1 TGCAGTGCTACCGACCCCGGGACAGGCTCCTACAATGAGCAGTTCTTC CSATDPGTGSYNEQFF
NA TRBJ1-1 TRBV2 NA TGTGCCAGCAAGGCAGGGGTGGGGACTGAAGCTTTCTTT CASKAGVGTEAFF
NA TRBJ2-2 TRBV6-6 NA TGTGCCAGCAGTCGGGACATCACCGGGGAGCTGTTTTTT CASSRDITGELFF
few TRBJ2-1 TRBV5-4 NA TGTGCCAGCAGCTTGCATCCGGGGACCCACAATGAGCAGTTCTTC CASSLHPGTHNEQFF
NA TRBJ2-1 TRBV4-2 TRBD2 TGTGCCAGCAGCCAAGATACTAGCGGGAGCGGCTGGGAGCAGTTCTTC CASSQDTSGSGWEQFF
NA TRBJ2-7 TRBV29-1 TRBD1 TGCAGCGTTAACAGGGGAACGGATGAGCAGTACTTC CSVNRGTDEQYF
many TRBJ2-2 TRBV12-3/TRBV12-4 NA TGTGCCAGCAGTTTTCAGGGGACTACCGGGGAGCTGTTTTTT CASSFQGTTGELFF
NA TRBJ2-5 TRBV7-2 TRBD1 TGTGCCAGCAGCTACGGGACAGGGGGGACAGGCCAAGAGACCCAGTACTTC CASSYGTGGTGQETQYF
few TRBJ2-7 TRBV12-3/TRBV12-4 TRBD2 TGTGCCAGCAGTGGGGATAGCGGGAGGCGCATAGGGGAGCAGTACTTC CASSGDSGRRIGEQYF
many TRBJ2-1 TRBV27 NA TGTGCCAGCAGAAGGGACTTGGGGTACAATGAGCAGTTCTTC CASRRDLGYNEQFF
NA TRBJ2-7 TRBV6-1 TRBD2 TGTGCCAGCAGCAAAACTTCGACAGGGCGGGAGGGGGGCGAGCAGTACTTC CASSKTSTGREGGEQYF
few TRBJ2-1 TRBV7-2 TRBD2 TGTGCCAGCAGCCCCGGACTAGTTTTAGTAGTGAACAATGAGCAGTTCTTC CASSPGLVLVVNNEQFF
NA TRBJ1-1 TRBV5-6 NA TGTGCCAGCAGCGCCCCAGGTAGGAACCAGGACACTGAAGCTTTCTTT CASSAPGRNQDTEAFF
few TRBJ1-5 TRBV5-6 NA TGTGCCAGCAGCTGGGGGGGGCGCAATCAGCCCCAGCATTTT CASSWGGRNQPQHF
NA TRBJ2-5 TRBV3-1 TRBD1 TGTGCCACCTCCCTGCCGGCACAGGGGGCACCCCTGGAGACCCAGTACTTC CATSLPAQGAPLETQYF
few TRBJ1-1 TRBV29-1 NA TGCAGCGTTAGGAGACAGAACACTGAAGCTTTCTTT CSVRRQNTEAFF
few TRBJ2-1 TRBV24-1 NA TGTGCCACCAGTGGAAGGGGATACAATGAGCAGTTCTTC CATSGRGYNEQFF
NA TRBJ2-3 TRBV6-2/TRBV6-3 NA TGTGCCAGCAGTTATTTCGGGAAGGTCGTTCCCCCAGATACGCAGTATTTT CASSYFGKVVPPDTQYF
NA TRBJ2-7 TRBV18 TRBD1 TGTGCCAGCTCACCACGTGGACAGGGATGGGAGCAGTACTTC CASSPRGQGWEQYF
NA TRBJ1-5 TRBV6-2/TRBV6-3 NA TGTGCCAGCAGTTACTTATTAGCGCAGGCAGCGGTTAACAATCAGCCCCAGCATTTT CASSYLLAQAAVNNQPQHF
NA TRBJ2-1 TRBV20-1 TRBD1 TGCAGTGCTAGTCTTACCGGGACAGGGTTGAATGAGCAGTTCTTC CSASLTGTGLNEQFF